The 20 T cell receptor beta chains reported below all come from one sample, sequenced in a study of cytomegalovirus exposure and HLA in healthy donors. It was with 60 Vbeta and 13 Jbeta primers that the PCR ran. Profiling relied on immunoSEQ multiplex PCR, and the TCRdb table lists in-frame clones only, not all of them. The data contain 95,000 to 100,000 clones, roughly 80% of them seen just once; the ten biggest clones take up less than 8.5%. The sequenced sample consisted of PBMCs. The receptors were sampled from a female donor in good health and CMV-seronegative.

This clone was counted only a few times. The chain carries TRBV11-3 and TRBJ1-1; D unresolved. CDR3 size: 13 residues. The germline V gene encodes CDR1 SGHNT and CDR2 YENEEA. Trimming left V 4 bases short and J 0 bases short, with 6 bases between. The CDR3 coding sequence is TGTGCCAGCAGCTCCTACTTGAACACTGAAGCTTTCTTT. This encodes CASSSYLNTEAFF.

This chain links TRBV5-1 with TRBJ1-2; TRBD1 is a possible D gene (6 bases). This CDR3 region has 11 residues. Germline V gene sequence: CDR1 SGHRS, CDR2 YFSETQ. Deletions cut 2 bases from V and 8 bases from J, with 7 bases between. The chain's CDR3 is CASSLQGGYTF. For the CDR3, the DNA is TGCGCCAGCAGCTTACAGGGAGGCTACACCTTC.

As for this clone: At one boundary the junction diverges from the germline segment, which might be a read error. The chain links TRBV7-7 to TRBJ2-2, with TRBD1 identical over 7 bases. The CDR3 has 14 amino acids. Germline V gene sequence: CDR1 SSHAT, CDR2 FNYEAQ (reference sequence). The chain's CDR3 is CASSSGTDTGELFF. CDR3 coding DNA: TGTGCTAGCAGCTCAGGGACAGACACCGGGGAGCTGTTTTTT.

The chain employs TRBV4-1 and TRBJ2-5, with D unclear. The tail of the sequence fits TRBJ2-7 better, so the J call may be wrong. The CDR3 has 14 residues. Germline CDR1 and CDR2: MGHRA and YSYEKL. Written as DNA, the CDR3 is TGCGCCAGCAGCCAAGTCGCTGGAGCCTACGAGCAGTACTTC. This codes for CASSQVAGAYEQYF.

This chain links TRBV5-4 with TRBJ2-7, with 8 bases lining up with TRBD2. The V gene end was trimmed by 4 bases and the J gene end by 4 bases; junction bases not matched to a gene: 10. The CDR3 covers 15 residues. The germline gives CDR1 SGHNT, CDR2 YYREEE (reference sequence). CDR3 in amino acids: CASSPGGLSRYEQYF. CDR3 DNA sequence: TGTGCCAGCAGCCCGGGGGGGCTATCTCGTTACGAGCAGTACTTC.

The chain is built from TRBV5-5 and TRBJ1-1; D not resolved. This CDR3 is built from 14 residues. V gave up 2 bases and J gave up 3 bases, with 11 bases separating them. Germline V CDR1 and CDR2: SGHKS, YYEKEE (reference sequence). The CDR3 DNA is TGTGCCAGCAGCTTAACGGGGATTGACACTGAAGCTTTCTTT. It is translated as CASSLTGIDTEAFF.

The CDR3 loop reads CASSVGGAGGGNTGELFF. For the CDR3, the DNA is TGTGCCAGCAGCGTGGGTGGAGCGGGAGGGGGGAACACCGGGGAGCTGTTTTTT. J is TRBJ2-2 and V is TRBV21-1; whether TRBD2, the table's D call, matches the DNA was not checked. TRBV21-1 constitutes a pseudogene. The CDR3 loop spans 18 amino acids.

The rearrangement joins TRBV5-4 to TRBJ1-2, with a possible D match to TRBD1 (5 bases). The germline CDR1 and CDR2 sequences are SGHNT and YYREEE (reference sequence). The CDR3 runs 15 residues. The germline V and J ends were trimmed by 0 bases and 5 bases, with 14 bases remaining between them. The DNA for the CDR3 is TGTGCCAGCAGCTTGGAATCCCTGGGGGGGTATGGCTACACCTTC. This sequence encodes CASSLESLGGYGYTF.

The V and J genes are TRBV28 and TRBJ2-7; D remains unclear. CDR1 and CDR2 from the germline V gene are MDHEN and SYDVKM. Trimming took 5 bases from V and 2 from J, leaving 7 bases between them. The CDR3 is 12 residues long. The CDR3 reads CASSPYTYEQYF. In DNA, the CDR3 is TGTGCCAGCAGTCCTTACACCTACGAGCAGTACTTC.

V usage is TRBV15 and J usage is TRBJ2-5, with 8 bases that match TRBD2. V was clipped by 1 base and J by 7 bases; unmatched bases: 5. Germline CDR1 reads LNHNV; CDR2 reads YYDKDF (reference sequence). The CDR3 is 14 residues long. The CDR3 coding sequence is TGTGCCACCAGCAGAGTGGCGGGGGGTGGGACCCAGTACTTC. It translates to CATSRVAGGGTQYF.

The chain couples TRBV7-2 to TRBJ2-7, with 7 positions matching TRBD1. Germline CDR1 reads SGHTA; CDR2 reads FQGNSA. J lost 3 bases, V lost 5 bases, and 7 bases had no gene match. The CDR3 has 14 amino acids. CDR3 nucleotides: TGTGCCAGCAGCCTCCGACAGGGCGTCTACGAGCAGTACTTC. This translates into CASSLRQGVYEQYF. Looking up the rest from reference TRBV7-2 and TRBJ2-7 gives the full variable domain: GAGVSQSPSNKVTEKGKDVELRCDPISGHTALYWYRQSLGQGLEFLIYFQGNSAPDKSGLPSDRFSAERTGGSVSTLTIQRTQQEDSAVYLCASSLRQGVYEQYFGPGTRLTVT.

The chain recombines TRBV18 with TRBJ1-3; 7 bases are shared with TRBD1. The CDR3 sequence is 16 residues long. Germline V CDR1 and CDR2: KGHSH, LQKENI. J was trimmed by 0 bases and V by 0 bases; bases with no gene match: 2. The CDR3 DNA reads as TGTGCCAGCTCACCACCGCGGACAGGCTCTGGAAACACCATATATTTT. Translation: CASSPPRTGSGNTIYF.

The chain couples TRBV7-8 to TRBJ2-1; TRBD2 matches 10 bases. The germline V gene encodes CDR1 SGHVS and CDR2 FQNEAQ. J was trimmed by 7 bases and V by 1 base; bases with no gene match: 4. This CDR3 comprises 15 residues. The DNA of the CDR3 is TGTGCCAGCAGCTTAGTCCGACTAGCGGGTAATGAGCAGTTCTTC. Its translation: CASSLVRLAGNEQFF.

This chain links TRBV11-2 with TRBJ2-1; D is unresolved. Trimming pared 8 bases from V and 6 bases from J, leaving 8 bases between. The CDR3 has 11 residues. From germline, CDR1 is SGHAT and CDR2 FQNNGV. CDR3 DNA sequence: TGTGCCAGCGGGCGACGCAATGAGCAGTTCTTC. Its protein product is CASGRRNEQFF.

The chain couples TRBV9 to TRBJ1-1; the match to TRBD1 covers 7 bases. The trim removed 5 bases at V and 5 bases at J, leaving 6 bases unmatched. Per the germline V gene, CDR1 is SGDLS and CDR2 is YYNGEE. CDR3 length equals 13 residues. CDR3: CASSGTGETEAFF. CDR3 in DNA: TGTGCCAGCAGTGGAACAGGGGAAACTGAAGCTTTCTTT.

The gene calls are TRBV29-1 and TRBJ1-2, with TRBD1 identical over 8 bases. From germline, CDR1 is SQVTM and CDR2 ANQGSEA. After removal of 7 bases from V and 3 bases from J, the junction contained 10 bases not matched to a gene. This CDR3 is built from 14 residues. The DNA for the CDR3 is TGCAGCGCCGGAGGGGAACAGGGGGACTATGGCTACACCTTC. Translation gives CSAGGEQGDYGYTF.

The J gene is TRBJ2-7, the V gene TRBV29-1; possibly TRBD2 for D (6 bases). CDR3 size: 12 residues. Trimming left V 4 bases short and J 2 bases short, with 9 bases between. CDR1 is SQVTM and CDR2 is ANQGSEA in the germline V gene. The CDR3 sequence is CSVVEGPYEQYF. The CDR3 DNA reads TGCAGCGTTGTGGAGGGTCCCTACGAGCAGTACTTC.

V gene TRBV5-5 combines with J gene TRBJ1-5; D call uncertain. V gave up 0 bases and J gave up 0 bases, with 10 bases separating them. The CDR3 contains 16 residues. Germline CDR1 is SGHKS and CDR2 is YYEKEE (reference sequence). The CDR3 protein is CASSLVDTPSNQPQHF. The CDR3, as DNA: TGTGCCAGCAGCTTGGTCGACACCCCTAGCAATCAGCCCCAGCATTTT.

The J gene is TRBJ1-6, the V gene TRBV6-5; D is unresolved. Germline lookup yields CDR1 MNHEY and CDR2 SVGAGI. V was shortened by 7 bases and J by 7 bases, with 11 bases between the two germline ends. The CDR3 extends over 13 amino acids. CDR3 nucleotide sequence: TGTGCCAGCACGGTCGATTTAAATTCACCCCTCCACTTT. As protein: CASTVDLNSPLHF.

The chain couples TRBV5-1 to TRBJ2-1, with D perhaps matching TRBD2 (5 bases). Trimming took off 7 bases at V and 6 bases at J, with 17 bases between the two ends. The germline V gene has CDR1 SGHRS and CDR2 YFSETQ. This CDR3 spans 14 amino acids. CDR3 amino acids: CASYDPGRGNEQFF. For the CDR3, the DNA is TGCGCCAGCTACGACCCAGGTCGGGGCAATGAGCAGTTCTTC.